These 5 T cell receptor beta chains were all obtained from the same sample, sequenced in a study of OX40 agonist ivuxolimab in advanced cancers. This table comes from immunoSEQ multiplex PCR, and its TCRdb copy is limited to in-frame clones, with some not included. The repertoire holds under 150,000 clones, over 75% seen once, with 0.85% to 1.4% in the top ten. This specimen consisted of CD4+ or CD8+ T cells sorted from blood, obtained in a trial of the OX40 agonist ivuxolimab. Source of these receptors: an adult with an advanced solid tumor such as melanoma, head and neck, liver or kidney cancer.

This chain connects TRBV6-7 to TRBJ2-7; TRBD1 or TRBD2 may be the D gene (5 bases each). TRBV6-7 carries the ORF label, with uncertain function. The CDR3 consists of 16 residues. The V end was cut by 2 bases, the J end by 2 bases, with 16 bases between. The CDR3 region has the DNA TGTGCCAGCAGTTACGCCTCCGGGACGGCGACCTACGAGCAGTACTTC. This codes for CASSYASGTATYEQYF.

The chain employs TRBV7-3 and TRBJ1-1; TRBD1 might be the D (6 bases). This CDR3 is 15 amino acids long. CDR1 SGHTA and CDR2 FQGTGA come from the germline V gene. Between the trimmed V and J ends, which lost 1 base and 5 bases, there was a span of 14 bases. For the CDR3, the DNA is TGTGCCAGCAGCTTAAGGAGGGGGACGGCGACTGAAGCTTTCTTT. This gives the protein CASSLRRGTATEAFF.

This rearrangement joins TRBV7-2 to TRBJ1-1; tentatively, D is TRBD1 (5 bases). The CDR3 is 16 amino acids. Germline CDR1 is SGHTA and CDR2 is FQGNSA. The V gene lost 2 bases and the J gene lost 6 bases, with 19 bases spanning the gap. CDR3 residues: CASSLRGSRARSEAFF. The CDR3 DNA follows: TGTGCCAGCAGCTTAAGAGGTTCCAGGGCTAGGTCTGAAGCTTTCTTT.

The chain combines TRBV4-3 with TRBJ2-6, with no clear D. V dropped 0 bases and J dropped 4 bases, with 10 bases sitting between them. Germline CDR1 reads LGHNA; CDR2 reads YSLEER. CDR3 length: 16 amino acids. DNA of the CDR3: TGCGCCAGCAGCCAAGATCGGGCCGCAGGGGCCAACGTCCTGACTTTC. Amino acid sequence: CASSQDRAAGANVLTF.

V and J are TRBV7-3 and TRBJ2-1; 7 bases map to TRBD1. V shed 4 bases, J shed 9 bases, and the junction held 12 bases outside the gene matches. The CDR3 consists of 15 residues. Germline CDR1 and CDR2: SGHTA and FQGTGA. In DNA, the CDR3 is TGTGCCAGCAGCTCGACAGGGCCTGCCCCAATTGAGCAGTTCTTC. Protein sequence: CASSSTGPAPIEQFF.